This is a list of T cell receptor beta chains from one sample in a study of blood T cell repertoires in COVID-19. The data were produced by immunoSEQ multiplex PCR, yet TCRdb's version contains in-frame clones alone and is incomplete. The sample carries 55,000 to 75,000 clones, more than 70% recorded once. Sequencing used peripheral blood. These receptors were obtained from a human donor in a cohort sampled during active COVID-19. Both conserved end residues are part of each CDR3. A D gene is named only where the DNA matches it firmly. Some rows have no size entry. The others give once, few or many, or a class for an expanded clone.

>TRBD1|TRBJ1-5|-|TRBV10-2|15
CASRQTGDSNQPQHF
TGCGCCAGCAGACAGACAGGGGATAGCAATCAGCCCCAGCATTTT
>TRBD1|TRBJ2-7|once|TRBV14|14
CASSQGGQGYEQYF
TGTGCCAGCAGCCAAGGCGGACAGGGGTACGAGCAGTACTTC
>-|TRBJ1-1|-|TRBV6-1|13
CASSEHLQTEAFF
TGTGCCAGCAGTGAACACCTTCAGACTGAAGCTTTCTTT
>TRBD2|TRBJ2-7|-|TRBV7-2|15
CASSLGSGRAYEQYF
TGTGCCAGCAGCTTAGGCAGCGGGAGGGCGTACGAGCAGTACTTC
>TRBD1|TRBJ1-3|-|TRBV18|16
CASSTVQGGSGNTIYF
TGTGCCAGCTCAACGGTGCAGGGGGGATCTGGAAACACCATATATTTT
>-|TRBJ2-5|-|TRBV5-1|15
CASSLLRENFATQYF
TGCGCCAGCAGCTTGCTCAGGGAAAACTTTGCGACCCAGTACTTC
>-|TRBJ2-2|-|TRBV29-1|12
CSVGSPTGELFF
TGCAGCGTTGGGAGTCCAACCGGGGAGCTGTTTTTT
>-|TRBJ1-5|once|TRBV7-6|13
CASSPGVGQPQHF
TGTGCCAGCAGCCCAGGGGTTGGGCAGCCCCAGCATTTT
>TRBD1|TRBJ2-7|-|TRBV5-6|18
CASSPQPSTGVSSYEQYF
TGTGCCAGCAGCCCTCAACCCTCGACAGGGGTGTCCTCCTACGAGCAGTACTTC
>TRBD2|TRBJ2-5|-|TRBV7-3|13
CASSSQPGGTQYF
TGTGCCAGCAGCTCACAACCGGGGGGGACCCAGTACTTC
>-|TRBJ1-2|-|TRBV7-8|16
CASSPETGQSLYGYTF
TGTGCCAGCAGCCCCGAGACCGGACAGAGCCTCTATGGCTACACCTTC
>TRBD1|TRBJ2-3|-|TRBV18|16
CASSLRTGSRTDTQYF
TGTGCCAGCTCACTTCGGACAGGGTCGCGCACAGATACGCAGTATTTT
>TRBD1|TRBJ2-4|-|TRBV3-1/TRBV3-2|17
CASSQDGQGVSKNIQYF
TGTGCCAGCAGCCAAGATGGGCAGGGGGTCTCCAAAAACATTCAGTACTTC
>-|TRBJ2-1|-|TRBV3-1/TRBV3-2|13
CASSQGLIDEQFF
TGTGCCAGCAGCCAAGGCCTTATAGATGAGCAGTTCTTC